This T cell receptor (beta chain) was recovered during a study of blood T cells in healthy people across ages. Findings of the study overall: As age increased, TCR beta diversity per million T cells fell in a roughly linear fashion. Expanded clonotype changes were possibly confounded by unknown donor CMV status.

A second PCR of 7 to 11 cycles used a sample-barcoded 5' primer and a J-beta primer mix. From the 5' RACE reads, TCRdb called clonotypes with MiXCR, one entry per CDR3 protein. The sample gives roughly 500,000 distinct CDR3 sequences, approximately 27% of which show up once; around 20% is in the top ten. This clonotype turned up a few times. The antigen is not known. The authors extracted at least 5 micrograms of total RNA per sample. The CDR3 consists of 13 residues. CDR1 is SQVTM and CDR2 is ANQGSEA in the germline V gene. V was cut by 4 bases and J by 8 bases, with 17 bases left in between. The rearrangement uses TRBV29-1 and TRBJ1-2; D is unclear. Sequenced: blood. The source is a woman aged 70 to 79 in good health. The CDR3 region is CSVAGWETRGYTF. In DNA form, the CDR3 reads TGCAGCGTTGCGGGCTGGGAGACTAGGGGCTACACCTTC.